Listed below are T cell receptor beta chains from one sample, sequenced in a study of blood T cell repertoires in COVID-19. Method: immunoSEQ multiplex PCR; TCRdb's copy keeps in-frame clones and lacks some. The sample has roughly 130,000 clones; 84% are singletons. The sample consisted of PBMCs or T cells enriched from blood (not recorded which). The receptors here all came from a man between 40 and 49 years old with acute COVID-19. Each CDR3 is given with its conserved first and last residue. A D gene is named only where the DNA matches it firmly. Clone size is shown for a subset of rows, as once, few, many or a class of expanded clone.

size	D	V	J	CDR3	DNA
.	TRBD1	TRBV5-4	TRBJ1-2	CASSPTGVYGYTF	TGTGCCAGCAGCCCGACAGGGGTTTATGGCTACACCTTC
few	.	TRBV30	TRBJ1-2	CAWGDRNYGYTF	TGTGCCTGGGGCGACAGGAACTATGGCTACACCTTC
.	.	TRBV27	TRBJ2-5	CACSKGEQETQYF	TGTGCCTGCTCCAAGGGGGAACAAGAGACCCAGTACTTC
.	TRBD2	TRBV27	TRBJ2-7	CASSFGGRPYEQYF	TGTGCCAGCAGTTTTGGCGGGAGGCCCTACGAGCAGTACTTC
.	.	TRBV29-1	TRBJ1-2	CSVESAQGYGYTF	TGCAGCGTTGAATCAGCTCAGGGCTATGGCTACACCTTC
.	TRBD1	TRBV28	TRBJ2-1	CASSVTGGGWTSSYNEQFF	TGTGCCAGCAGCGTGACAGGGGGCGGATGGACTAGCTCCTACAATGAGCAGTTCTTC
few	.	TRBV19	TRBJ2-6	CASSIGGAGANVLTF	TGTGCCAGTAGTATAGGCGGGGCTGGGGCCAACGTCCTGACTTTC
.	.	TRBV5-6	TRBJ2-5	CASSPVAGETQYF	TGTGCCAGCAGCCCCGTTGCAGGAGAGACCCAGTACTTC
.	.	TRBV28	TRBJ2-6	CASSLSISGANVLTF	TGTGCCAGCAGTTTATCCATCTCTGGGGCCAACGTCCTGACTTTC
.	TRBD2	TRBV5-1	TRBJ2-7	CASSLALTSNEQYF	TGCGCCAGCAGCTTGGCCTTGACTAGCAACGAGCAGTACTTC
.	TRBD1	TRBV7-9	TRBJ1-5	CASSEYSTGYQPQHF	TGTGCCAGCAGCGAATACTCGACAGGGTATCAGCCCCAGCATTTT
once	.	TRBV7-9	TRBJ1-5	CASSPIGAANQPQHF	TGTGCCAGCAGCCCCATTGGGGCGGCAAATCAGCCCCAGCATTTT
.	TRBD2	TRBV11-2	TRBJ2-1	CASSGGLAGVYNEQFF	TGTGCCAGCAGCGGGGGACTAGCGGGGGTCTACAATGAGCAGTTCTTC
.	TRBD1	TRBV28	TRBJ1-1	CASSFLTGAPPEAFF	TGTGCCAGCAGTTTCTTGACAGGGGCTCCCCCTGAAGCTTTCTTT
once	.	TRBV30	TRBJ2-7	CAWTGTSSYEQYF	TGTGCCTGGACCGGGACATCGTCATACGAGCAGTACTTC
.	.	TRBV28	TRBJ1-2	CASSLPGPGGYTF	TGTGCCAGCAGTTTGCCAGGACCGGGGGGCTACACCTTC
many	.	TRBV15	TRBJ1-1	CATSRDLVTGNTEAFF	TGTGCCACCAGCAGAGATCTTGTGACAGGTAACACTGAAGCTTTCTTT
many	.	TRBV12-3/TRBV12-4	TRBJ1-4	CASSLILNEKLFF	TGTGCCAGCAGTTTAATCCTAAATGAAAAACTGTTTTTT
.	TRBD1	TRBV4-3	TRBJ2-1	CASSQDPGQGGYNEQFF	TGCGCCAGCAGCCAAGATCCGGGACAGGGCGGCTACAATGAGCAGTTCTTC
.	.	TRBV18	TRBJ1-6	CASAGEEGASNSPLHF	TGTGCCAGCGCCGGGGAGGAAGGGGCCTCTAATTCACCCCTCCACTTT
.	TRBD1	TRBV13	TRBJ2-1	CASSLAGQRYNEQFF	TGTGCCAGCAGCTTAGCGGGACAGCGCTACAATGAGCAGTTCTTC
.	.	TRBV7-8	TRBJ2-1	CASSLGTVGTNNEQFF	TGTGCCAGCAGCCTAGGGACGGTCGGGACAAACAATGAGCAGTTCTTC
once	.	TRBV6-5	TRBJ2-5	CAISRGSGGETQYF	TGTGCCATCTCGAGGGGCTCAGGGGGGGAGACCCAGTACTTC
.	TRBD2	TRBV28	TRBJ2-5	CASSWTSGRGETQYF	TGTGCCAGCAGTTGGACTAGCGGGAGAGGAGAGACCCAGTACTTC